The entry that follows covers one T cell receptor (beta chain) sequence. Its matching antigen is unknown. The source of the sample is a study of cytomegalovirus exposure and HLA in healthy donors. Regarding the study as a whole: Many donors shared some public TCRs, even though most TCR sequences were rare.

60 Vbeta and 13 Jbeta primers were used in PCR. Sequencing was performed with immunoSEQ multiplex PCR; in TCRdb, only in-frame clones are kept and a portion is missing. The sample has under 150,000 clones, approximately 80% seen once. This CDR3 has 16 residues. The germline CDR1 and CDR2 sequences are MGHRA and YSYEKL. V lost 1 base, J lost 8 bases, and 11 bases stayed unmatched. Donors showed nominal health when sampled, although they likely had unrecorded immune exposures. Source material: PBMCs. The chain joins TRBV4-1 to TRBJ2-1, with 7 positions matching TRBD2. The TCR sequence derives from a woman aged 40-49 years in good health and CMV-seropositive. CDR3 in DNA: TGCGCCAGCAGCCAAGTGAAGGGGAGGGCCAAGGATGAGCAGTTCTTC. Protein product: CASSQVKGRAKDEQFF.